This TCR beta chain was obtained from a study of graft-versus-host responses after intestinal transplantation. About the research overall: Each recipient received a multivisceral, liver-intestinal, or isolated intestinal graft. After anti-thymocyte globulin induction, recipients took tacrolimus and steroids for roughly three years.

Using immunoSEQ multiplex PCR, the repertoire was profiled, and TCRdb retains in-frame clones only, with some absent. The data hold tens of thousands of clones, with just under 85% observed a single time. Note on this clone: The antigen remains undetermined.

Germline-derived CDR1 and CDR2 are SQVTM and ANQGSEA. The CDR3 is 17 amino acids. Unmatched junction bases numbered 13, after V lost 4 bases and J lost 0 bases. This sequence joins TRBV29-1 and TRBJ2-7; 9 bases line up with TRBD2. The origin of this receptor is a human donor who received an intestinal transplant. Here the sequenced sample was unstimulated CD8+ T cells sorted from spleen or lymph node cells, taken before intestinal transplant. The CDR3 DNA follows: TGCAGCGTTGCCGGGACAGATAGCGGGAGAAGCTCCTACGAGCAGTACTTC. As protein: CSVAGTDSGRSSYEQYF.